This T cell receptor (beta chain) was recorded in a study of identical twins. In the case of this clonotype: The antigen remains unidentified.

Study-wide results and caveats: Abundant beta clonotypes from cord blood had fewer insertions, unlike memory repertoires, which showed none. One should note that invariant MAIT and iNKT cells could partly confound zero-insertion analyses. Twin sharing of out-of-frame TCR alpha was underestimated by models in monozygotic pairs.

Germline CDR1 and CDR2: SNHLY and FYNNEI. This CDR3 spans 15 amino acids. V was trimmed by 5 bases and J by 0 bases, leaving 12 bases between them. Template switching (which added a universal primer site) was used, and cDNA carried unique molecular identifiers. TCRdb called the 5' RACE reads again in MiXCR, with one record for every CDR3 protein. The sample shows about 530,000 distinct CDR3 sequences, over 12% of them seen only once. This sample was shared with a second study, whose subject was yellow fever vaccine responses in identical twins.

What was sequenced was CD4+ T cells sorted from blood. The chain joins TRBV2 to TRBJ2-3; perhaps TRBD2 as D (6 bases). The sequence came from a woman aged 18-29 years in good health. CDR3 nucleotides: TGTGCCAGCAGTACCTCTAGCGCCAGCACAGATACGCAGTATTTT. Its protein product is CASSTSSASTDTQYF.